The clone carrying this T cell receptor beta chain appeared a single time. Its antigen is undetermined. Sequenced by immunoSEQ multiplex PCR; TCRdb stores in-frame clones only, minus some. There are over 85,000 clones in the sample; 85% to 90% occur only once, and under 1.5% lies in the top ten. The donors were in the approximately 120-subject validation cohort, distinct from the approximately 700-subject first cohort. The sample comes from a study of cytomegalovirus exposure and HLA in healthy donors. Overall study findings and caveats: Most TCR sequences showed up rarely, but some public TCRs showed up in many donors. Within the 90 to 150 validation repertoires, first-cohort TCR clusters tended to co-occur, according to a later analysis. It was 150 or so TCR beta chains that were listed as cytomegalovirus-associated.

Germline CDR1 reads SEHNR; CDR2 reads FQNEAQ (reference sequence). CDR3 size: 13 residues. Trimming took off 7 bases at V and 2 bases at J, with 12 bases between the two ends. The receptor was derived from a woman aged 25 to 39 in good health and CMV-seropositive. The chain couples TRBV7-9 to TRBJ2-7; D may be TRBD1 (5 bases). Material for sequencing was PBMCs. In DNA, the CDR3 is TGTGCCAGCATACAGGAATCCACCTACGAGCAGTACTTC. It encodes CASIQESTYEQYF.